A single sample gave rise to the 31 T cell receptor beta chains below, sequenced in a study of T cell responses to AZD1222 COVID-19 vaccine. Produced via immunoSEQ multiplex PCR; TCRdb's table is partial and in-frame only. The top ten clones hold 9% to 12% of a sample with around 88,000 clones, 70% to 90% of them seen once. The material sequenced was peripheral blood, taken on day 0 of MenACWY control vaccination. These receptors were obtained from an adult in good health.

At least ten counts were recorded for this clone. This chain links TRBV5-1 with TRBJ2-7; D is uncertain. CDR1 and CDR2 (germline): SGHRS, YFSETQ. This CDR3 comprises 13 residues. Trimming removed 0 bases from V and 1 base from J, with 5 bases in between. As DNA, the CDR3 is TGCGCCAGCAGCTTGGGGCAGTCCTACGAGCAGTACTTC. Translated: CASSLGQSYEQYF.

This sequence joins TRBV3-1 (or the pseudogene TRBV3-2) and TRBJ1-1; the match to TRBD1 covers 8 bases. V shed 5 bases, J shed 4 bases, and the junction held 9 bases outside the gene matches. Looked up from germline, CDR1 is LGHDT and CDR2 is YNNKEL (reference sequence). The CDR3 length is 15 residues. The CDR3 protein is CASSKNPGQATEAFF. The CDR3 coding sequence is TGTGCCAGCAGCAAAAACCCGGGACAGGCCACTGAAGCTTTCTTT.

CDR3 sequence (DNA): TGTGCCAGTACCATAGGGATAACGGGAGGCTACACCTTC. It codes for CASTIGITGGYTF. This chain connects TRBV19 to TRBJ1-2; no definite D call. V gave up 7 bases and J gave up 8 bases, with 17 bases separating them. The CDR3 runs to 13 residues. The V gene's germline CDR1 is LNHDA and CDR2 SQIVND (reference sequence).

The chain links TRBV12-3 or TRBV12-4 to TRBJ1-2; no clear D. Trimming pared 11 bases from V and 2 bases from J, leaving 15 bases between. The CDR3 covers 13 residues. The CDR3 region has the DNA TGTGCCGGGGTTGGGAGTTCGAACTATGGCTACACCTTC. Amino acid sequence: CAGVGSSNYGYTF.

The V gene is TRBV10-3, the J gene TRBJ1-3; 7 bases agree with TRBD1. Losses at the gene ends were 5 bases for V and 0 bases for J; bases not matched to a gene: 4. The CDR3 loop spans 15 amino acids. CDR1 ENHRY and CDR2 SYGVKD come from the germline V gene. CDR3 coding DNA: TGTGCCATCAGTCGACAGGGTTACTCTGGAAACACCATATATTTT. As protein: CAISRQGYSGNTIYF.

The V and J genes are TRBV2 and TRBJ1-2, with D unresolved. The CDR3 sequence is 13 residues long. Trimming pared 6 bases from V and 8 bases from J, leaving 16 bases between. Germline V CDR1 and CDR2: SNHLY, FYNNEI. CDR3 in DNA: TGTGCCAGCAGCGTGTCGGAGCTACGAGGCTACACCTTC. Translation gives CASSVSELRGYTF.

This clone turned up a few times. The rearrangement links TRBV11-2 to TRBJ1-6; D unresolved. The V gene lost 5 bases and the J gene lost 3 bases, with 5 bases spanning the gap. This CDR3 comprises 13 residues. Germline lookup yields CDR1 SGHAT and CDR2 FQNNGV. The CDR3, as DNA: TGTGCCAGCAGCCAGGACTATAATTCACCCCTCCACTTT. Amino acid sequence: CASSQDYNSPLHF.

V usage is TRBV2 and J usage is TRBJ1-5, with 7 bases fitting TRBD1. V was pared by 2 bases and J by 7 bases, with 8 bases of the junction left unmatched. Germline V gene sequence: CDR1 SNHLY, CDR2 FYNNEI. CDR3 size: 15 residues. CDR3 nucleotide sequence: TGTGCCAGCAGTGAAAGGACAGGACTGTACCAGCCCCAGCATTTT. Translation: CASSERTGLYQPQHF.

V gene TRBV30 combines with J gene TRBJ1-3, with TRBD1 as a possible D gene (5 bases). The CDR3 sequence is 17 residues long. CDR1 GTSNPN and CDR2 SVGIG come from the germline V gene (reference sequence). V was cut by 2 bases and J by 0 bases, with 17 bases left in between. The CDR3 spells CAWSFRDFPSSGNTIYF. CDR3 DNA: TGTGCCTGGAGTTTCCGGGACTTTCCGAGCTCTGGAAACACCATATATTTT.

The V gene is TRBV7-8, the J gene TRBJ1-6; a possible D gene is TRBD1 (6 bases). V lost 3 bases to trimming and J lost 0 bases, with 15 bases between them. There are 18 residues in the CDR3. The germline V gene encodes CDR1 SGHVS and CDR2 FQNEAQ. The CDR3 loop reads CASSFVTQGSSYNSPLHF. The DNA of the CDR3 is TGTGCCAGCAGCTTCGTTACTCAGGGGAGCTCCTATAATTCACCCCTCCACTTT.

A single count supports this clone. The rearrangement uses TRBV30 and TRBJ1-6; the D gene is possibly TRBD1 (5 bases). Germline values: CDR1 GTSNPN, CDR2 SVGIG (reference sequence). The CDR3 has 13 amino acids. V dropped 6 bases and J dropped 7 bases, with 13 bases sitting between them. The CDR3 DNA sequence: TGTGCCTGTTCCATCAGGGAGAATTCACCCCTCCACTTT. It specifies CACSIRENSPLHF.

This clone was seen just once. The rearrangement links TRBV7-6 to TRBJ1-4; TRBD1 agrees at 7 bases. V shed 2 bases, J shed 4 bases, and the junction held 10 bases outside the gene matches. Germline CDR1 is SGHVS and CDR2 is FNYEAQ. The CDR3 is 17 residues long. The CDR3 DNA sequence: TGTGCCAGCAGCTTATTGGCAACAGGGGCCGTTAATGAAAAACTGTTTTTT. This gives the protein CASSLLATGAVNEKLFF. Supplemented by reference TRBV7-6 and TRBJ1-4, the full variable domain reads GAGVSQSPRYKVTKRGQDVALRCDPISGHVSLYWYRQALGQGPEFLTYFNYEAQQDKSGLPNDRFSAERPEGSISTLTIQRTEQRDSAMYRCASSLLATGAVNEKLFFGSGTQLSVL.

The chain is built from TRBV14 and TRBJ1-1; possibly TRBD1 for D (6 bases). Germline assignment: CDR1 SGHDN and CDR2 FVKESK. Trimming removed 0 bases at V and 7 bases at J, with 15 bases between. There are 15 residues in the CDR3. The chain's CDR3 is CASSQDPGEGFEAFF. For the CDR3, the DNA is TGTGCCAGCAGCCAAGATCCAGGGGAAGGGTTTGAAGCTTTCTTT.

The chain couples TRBV2 to TRBJ2-3; 9 nucleotides line up with TRBD1. CDR1 SNHLY and CDR2 FYNNEI come from the germline V gene. The V segment lost 7 bases and the J segment 4 bases; nucleotides outside the gene matches: 6. The CDR3 consists of 14 residues. The CDR3 is CASIRQGDSDTQYF. The CDR3 bases are TGTGCCAGCATCCGACAGGGGGATTCAGATACGCAGTATTTT.

The chain links TRBV19 to TRBJ1-2, with a tentative D call TRBD1 (6 bases). The CDR3 totals 14 residues. The germline CDR1 and CDR2 sequences are LNHDA and SQIVND (reference sequence). The germline V and J ends were trimmed by 3 bases and 5 bases, with 13 bases remaining between them. The DNA of the CDR3 is TGTGCCAGTAGTATCGGGACACCGAGGTATGGCTACACCTTC. Protein product: CASSIGTPRYGYTF.

The J gene is TRBJ2-1, the V gene TRBV27; 7 nucleotides align to TRBD2. Germline values: CDR1 MNHEY, CDR2 SMNVEV (reference sequence). The CDR3 is 17 amino acids. The trim removed 4 bases at V and 1 base at J, leaving 10 bases unmatched. CDR3 loop: CASSSWPGRGSYNEQFF. The CDR3 DNA reads TGTGCCAGCAGTTCCTGGCCGGGGCGGGGGTCCTACAATGAGCAGTTCTTC.

The CDR3 region has the DNA TGTGCCAGCAGCTTAGTACTAGCGGGGAGCTCCTACGAGCAGTACTTC. Its translation is CASSLVLAGSSYEQYF. V usage is TRBV7-9 and J usage is TRBJ2-7; 10 bases are shared with TRBD2. The V gene's germline CDR1 is SEHNR and CDR2 FQNEAQ (reference sequence). The CDR3 has 16 amino acids. The trim removed 1 base at V and 0 bases at J, leaving 3 bases unmatched.

The rearrangement joins TRBV5-1 to TRBJ1-2; D is ambiguous. This CDR3 region has 13 residues. Germline V gene data show CDR1 as SGHRS and CDR2 as YFSETQ. The V end was cut by 0 bases, the J end by 6 bases, with 9 bases between. The CDR3 DNA reads as TGCGCCAGCAGCTTGGAAAGCTTTGATGGCTACACCTTC. Residues: CASSLESFDGYTF.

The V and J genes are TRBV3-1 (or the pseudogene TRBV3-2) and TRBJ2-3, with TRBD2 matching 9 bases. Losses at the gene ends were 5 bases for V and 2 bases for J; bases not matched to a gene: 8. The germline V gene encodes CDR1 LGHDT and CDR2 YNNKEL (reference sequence). The CDR3 is 16 amino acids. CDR3 bases: TGTGCCAGCAGCTACCGCGGGGGGGTGGTCACAGATACGCAGTATTTT. Protein: CASSYRGGVVTDTQYF.

As for this clone: The sample carries other DNA sequences with the same CDR3. This chain joins TRBV19 and TRBJ1-1; tentative D call: TRBD1 (6 bases). Germline CDR1 reads LNHDA; CDR2 reads SQIVND (reference sequence). The CDR3 spans 13 residues. V dropped 2 bases and J dropped 4 bases, with 8 bases sitting between them. The CDR3 region has the DNA TGTGCCAGTAGTATACAGGGGAGCACTGAAGCTTTCTTT. Translation: CASSIQGSTEAFF.

The chain carries TRBV6-2 or TRBV6-3 and TRBJ2-5, with TRBD2 identical over 7 bases. This CDR3 is built from 15 residues. V trimming: 1 base; J trimming: 0 bases; junction bases outside the gene matches: 2. Germline CDR1 is MNHEY and CDR2 is SVGEGT. CDR3 nucleotides: TGTGCCAGCAGTTACTACGGGGGGAACCAAGAGACCCAGTACTTC. Translating it yields CASSYYGGNQETQYF.

V gene TRBV15 combines with J gene TRBJ1-5; tentatively, D is TRBD1 (5 bases). Germline CDR1 reads LNHNV; CDR2 reads YYDKDF (reference sequence). The CDR3 spans 15 residues. Trimming took off 5 bases at V and 3 bases at J, with 14 bases between the two ends. This chain's CDR3 is CATSGLDSYNQPQHF. CDR3 DNA sequence: TGTGCCACCAGCGGGTTAGACAGCTACAATCAGCCCCAGCATTTT.

The chain joins TRBV7-9 to TRBJ1-1; the match to TRBD1 covers 7 bases. This CDR3 contains 15 residues. Per germline, CDR1 SEHNR and CDR2 FQNEAQ (reference sequence). V lost 5 bases, J lost 0 bases, and 6 bases stayed unmatched. The CDR3 loop reads CASSPSGQLNTEAFF. The CDR3 DNA follows: TGTGCCAGCAGCCCATCGGGACAGCTGAACACTGAAGCTTTCTTT.

The chain has TRBV5-1 and TRBJ2-5; D possibly corresponds to TRBD1 (5 bases). V was shortened by 0 bases and J by 1 base, with 10 bases between the two germline ends. CDR1 and CDR2 from the germline V gene are SGHRS and YFSETQ. This CDR3 contains 15 residues. The CDR3 sequence: CASSLDVGLQETQYF. The CDR3 DNA reads as TGCGCCAGCAGCTTGGATGTGGGGCTCCAAGAGACCCAGTACTTC.

V is TRBV27 and J is TRBJ1-4, with D perhaps TRBD1 (6 bases). The CDR3 sequence is 14 residues long. The germline CDR1 and CDR2 sequences are MNHEY and SMNVEV (reference sequence). Trimming took 1 base from V and 6 from J, leaving 9 bases between them. The DNA for the CDR3 is TGTGCCAGCAGTTTATTCGGGGGCGATGAAAAACTGTTTTTT. Protein: CASSLFGGDEKLFF.

The chain is built from TRBV30 and TRBJ2-5; 11 bases agree with TRBD2. The germline V gene encodes CDR1 GTSNPN and CDR2 SVGIG (reference sequence). This CDR3 is 15 amino acids long. J gave up 5 bases and V 0 bases, and 5 bases lay outside the gene matches. CDR3 in amino acids: CAWSVDSGGAETQYF. The CDR3 DNA reads as TGTGCCTGGAGTGTTGATAGCGGGGGGGCGGAGACCCAGTACTTC.

V is TRBV6-1 and J is TRBJ1-2; a possible D gene is TRBD1 (6 bases). The length of the CDR3 is 13 residues. Germline values: CDR1 MNHNS, CDR2 SASEGT. V lost 2 bases and J 5 bases, leaving 9 bases between the germline ends. CDR3 sequence: CASSEQGWYGYTF. As DNA, the CDR3 is TGTGCCAGCAGTGAACAGGGGTGGTATGGCTACACCTTC.

This chain links TRBV9 with TRBJ2-5; maybe TRBD2 (6 bases). The CDR3 length is 15 residues. CDR1 is SGDLS and CDR2 is YYNGEE in the germline V gene. The V end lost 4 bases, the J end lost 5 bases, and 18 bases lay between the germline ends. DNA for the CDR3: TGTGCCAGCAGCTCCTCCGGGACTTGGAGGGAGACCCAGTACTTC. As protein: CASSSSGTWRETQYF.

In its sample, this clone was seen a few times. The chain recombines TRBV6-2 or TRBV6-3 with TRBJ2-7, with a weak D call TRBD2 (6 bases). Germline CDR1 reads MNHEY; CDR2 reads SVGEGT. This CDR3 contains 16 residues. V was pared by 6 bases and J by 1 base, with 19 bases between. Here the CDR3 reads CASSGGPSSGSYEQYF. The CDR3 coding sequence is TGTGCCAGCAGCGGGGGACCGTCCTCGGGTTCCTACGAGCAGTACTTC.

This clone was observed a few times. This chain links TRBV4-3 with TRBJ1-6; D is ambiguous. CDR3 length: 16 amino acids. Germline V gene sequence: CDR1 LGHNA, CDR2 YSLEER. V lost 1 base to trimming and J lost 9 bases, with 16 bases between them. CDR3 coding DNA: TGCGCCAGCAGCCAAGGAGGGAGTCCAGGAATTTCACCCCTCCACTTT. As protein: CASSQGGSPGISPLHF.

The rearrangement joins TRBV19 to TRBJ1-1; 8 nucleotides agree with TRBD1. This CDR3 spans 18 amino acids. The germline V gene encodes CDR1 LNHDA and CDR2 SQIVND (reference sequence). V shed 5 bases, J shed 0 bases, and the junction held 14 bases outside the gene matches. The DNA of the CDR3 is TGTGCCAGTAGTCGAGCCAGACAGGGGACAAAGATGAACACTGAAGCTTTCTTT. Its translation: CASSRARQGTKMNTEAFF.